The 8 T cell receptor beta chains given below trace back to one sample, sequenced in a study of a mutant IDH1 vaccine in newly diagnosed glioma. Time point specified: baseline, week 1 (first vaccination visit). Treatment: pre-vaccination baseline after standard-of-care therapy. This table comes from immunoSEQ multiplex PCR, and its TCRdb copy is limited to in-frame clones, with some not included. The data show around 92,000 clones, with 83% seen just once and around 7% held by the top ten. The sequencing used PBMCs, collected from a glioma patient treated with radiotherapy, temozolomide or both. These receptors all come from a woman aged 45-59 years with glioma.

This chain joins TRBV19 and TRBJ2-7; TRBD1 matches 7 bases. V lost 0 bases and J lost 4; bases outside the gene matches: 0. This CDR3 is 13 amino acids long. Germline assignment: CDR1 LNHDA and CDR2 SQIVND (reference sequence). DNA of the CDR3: TGTGCCAGTAGTATAGACAGGGGGTACGAGCAGTACTTC. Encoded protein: CASSIDRGYEQYF.

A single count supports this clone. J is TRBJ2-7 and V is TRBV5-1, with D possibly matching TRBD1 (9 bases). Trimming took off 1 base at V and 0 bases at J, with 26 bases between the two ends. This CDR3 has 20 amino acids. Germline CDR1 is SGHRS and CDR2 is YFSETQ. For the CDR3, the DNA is TGCGCCAGCAGCTTGCTGACAGGGGGGGGTAGCGGGGCCCGCTCCTACGAGCAGTACTTC. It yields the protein CASSLLTGGGSGARSYEQYF. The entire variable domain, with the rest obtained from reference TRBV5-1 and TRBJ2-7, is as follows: KAGVTQTPRYLIKTRGQQVTLSCSPISGHRSVSWYQQTPGQGLQFLFEYFSETQRNKGNFPGRFSGRQFSNSRSEMNVSTLELGDSALYLCASSLLTGGGSGARSYEQYFGPGTRLTVT.

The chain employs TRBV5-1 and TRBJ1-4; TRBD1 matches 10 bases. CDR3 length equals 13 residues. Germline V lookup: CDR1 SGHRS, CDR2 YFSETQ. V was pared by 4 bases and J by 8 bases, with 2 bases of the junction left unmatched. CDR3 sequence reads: CASSRGQGEKLFF. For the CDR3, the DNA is TGCGCCAGCAGCAGGGGACAGGGGGAAAAACTGTTTTTT.

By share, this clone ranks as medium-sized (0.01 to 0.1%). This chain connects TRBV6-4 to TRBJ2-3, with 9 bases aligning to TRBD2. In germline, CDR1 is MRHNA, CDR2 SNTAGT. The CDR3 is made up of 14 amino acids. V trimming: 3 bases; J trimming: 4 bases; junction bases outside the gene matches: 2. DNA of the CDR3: TGTGCCAGCAGTGAAGCGGGGGGCTCAGATACGCAGTATTTT. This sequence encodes CASSEAGGSDTQYF.

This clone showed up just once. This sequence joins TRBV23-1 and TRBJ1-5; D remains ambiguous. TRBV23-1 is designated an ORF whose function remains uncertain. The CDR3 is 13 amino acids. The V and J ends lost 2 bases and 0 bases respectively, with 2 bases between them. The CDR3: CASSQNSNQPQHF. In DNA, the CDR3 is TGCGCCAGCAGTCAAAATAGCAATCAGCCCCAGCATTTT.

CDR3 in DNA: TGTGCCACCAGCAGAGATAAGGATGGGGTCGGCTACACCTTC. Encoded protein: CATSRDKDGVGYTF. The chain links TRBV15 to TRBJ1-2; D gene unclear. Looked up from germline, CDR1 is LNHNV and CDR2 is YYDKDF (reference sequence). The CDR3 loop spans 14 amino acids. The V gene lost 0 bases and the J gene lost 8 bases, with 13 bases spanning the gap.

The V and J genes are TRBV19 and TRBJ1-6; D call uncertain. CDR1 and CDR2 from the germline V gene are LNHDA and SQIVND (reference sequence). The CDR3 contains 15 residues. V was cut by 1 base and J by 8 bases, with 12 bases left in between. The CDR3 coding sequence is TGTGCCAGTAGTATAGTTAAAGGGAAGGATTCACCCCTCCACTTT. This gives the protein CASSIVKGKDSPLHF.

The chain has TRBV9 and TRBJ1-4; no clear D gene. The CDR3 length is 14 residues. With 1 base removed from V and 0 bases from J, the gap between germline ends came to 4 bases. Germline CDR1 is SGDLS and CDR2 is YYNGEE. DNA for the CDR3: TGTGCCAGCAGCGTATCCGCAACTAATGAAAAACTGTTTTTT. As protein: CASSVSATNEKLFF. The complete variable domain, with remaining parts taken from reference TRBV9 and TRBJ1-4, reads DSGVTQTPKHLITATGQRVTLRCSPRSGDLSVYWYQQSLDQGLQFLIQYYNGEERAKGNILERFSAQQFPDLHSELNLSSLELGDSALYFCASSVSATNEKLFFGSGTQLSVL.